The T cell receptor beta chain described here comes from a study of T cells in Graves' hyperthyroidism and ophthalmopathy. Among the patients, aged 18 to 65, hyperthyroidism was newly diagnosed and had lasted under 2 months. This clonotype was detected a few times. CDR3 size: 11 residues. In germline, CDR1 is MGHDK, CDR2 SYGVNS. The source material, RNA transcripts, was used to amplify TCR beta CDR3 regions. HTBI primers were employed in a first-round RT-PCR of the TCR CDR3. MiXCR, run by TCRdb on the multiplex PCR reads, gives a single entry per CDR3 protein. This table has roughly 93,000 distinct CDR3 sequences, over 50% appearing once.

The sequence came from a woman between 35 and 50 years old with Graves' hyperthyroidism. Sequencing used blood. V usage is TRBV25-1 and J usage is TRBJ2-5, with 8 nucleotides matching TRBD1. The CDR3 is CASRTGETQYF. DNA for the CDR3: TGTGCTAGCCGGACAGGGGAGACCCAGTACTTC.